These 8 T cell receptor beta chains originate from one sample sequenced in a study of technical replicates of blood from a handful of donors. Method: immunoSEQ multiplex PCR; TCRdb's copy keeps in-frame clones and lacks some. Among 74,000 or so clones listed, around 90% were seen once. The sequenced sample consisted of T cells isolated from PBMCs. These receptors were collected from a human donor in good health.

This chain links TRBV19 with TRBJ1-6; D possibly corresponds to TRBD1 (6 bases). The V gene lost 11 bases and the J gene lost 6 bases, with 17 bases spanning the gap. The CDR3 covers 14 residues. CDR1 and CDR2 (germline): LNHDA, SQIVND (reference sequence). The chain's CDR3 is CAAQQGASNSPLHF. In nucleotides, the CDR3 is TGTGCCGCTCAACAGGGTGCAAGTAATTCACCCCTCCACTTT.

This CDR3 reads CASSLGPGQGVTGELFF. The CDR3 nucleotides read TGCGCCAGCAGCTTGGGCCCGGGACAGGGAGTCACCGGGGAGCTGTTTTTT. The genes are TRBV5-1 and TRBJ2-2; TRBD1 matches 9 bases. The CDR3 loop spans 17 amino acids. Germline lookup yields CDR1 SGHRS and CDR2 YFSETQ. After removal of 0 bases from V and 4 bases from J, the junction contained 7 bases not matched to a gene. Full variable domain (outside the CDR3, taken from reference TRBV5-1 and TRBJ2-2): KAGVTQTPRYLIKTRGQQVTLSCSPISGHRSVSWYQQTPGQGLQFLFEYFSETQRNKGNFPGRFSGRQFSNSRSEMNVSTLELGDSALYLCASSLGPGQGVTGELFFGEGSRLTVL.

The chain employs TRBV10-3 and TRBJ2-7; 15 positions match TRBD2. The CDR3 is 16 residues long. Losses at the gene ends were 6 bases for V and 4 bases for J; bases not matched to a gene: 7. Germline CDR1 and CDR2: ENHRY and SYGVKD. The CDR3 loop reads CAIRRTSGRGSYEQYF. The CDR3 nucleotides read TGTGCCATCAGGAGGACTAGCGGGAGGGGTTCATACGAGCAGTACTTC.

The chain combines TRBV27 with TRBJ1-2, with TRBD1 matching 11 bases. The V and J ends lost 1 base and 4 bases, in that order; junction bases with no gene match: 2. Germline lookup yields CDR1 MNHEY and CDR2 SMNVEV (reference sequence). There are 15 residues in the CDR3. The CDR3 bases are TGTGCCAGCAGTTTATTGGGGACAGGGGGCTATGGCTACACCTTC. Protein: CASSLLGTGGYGYTF.

The chain's CDR3 is CASNGELAANTGELFF. The CDR3 bases are TGTGCCAGCAATGGGGAGCTCGCCGCGAACACCGGGGAGCTGTTTTTT. V and J are TRBV2 and TRBJ2-2, with D tentatively TRBD2 (5 bases). Germline CDR1 reads SNHLY; CDR2 reads FYNNEI. The germline V and J ends were trimmed by 7 bases and 0 bases, with 15 bases remaining between them. The CDR3 extends over 16 amino acids.

V gene TRBV9 combines with J gene TRBJ1-4; tentative D call: TRBD1 (5 bases). V was cut by 2 bases and J by 2 bases, with 10 bases left in between. The CDR3 is made up of 15 amino acids. Germline V CDR1 and CDR2: SGDLS, YYNGEE. For the CDR3, the DNA is TGTGCCAGCAGCGTTTCAGGGATGACTAATGAAAAACTGTTTTTT. This codes for CASSVSGMTNEKLFF.

The DNA for the CDR3 is TGTGCCAGCAGTCCGGCGGGCTCCTTGAACACTGAAGCTTTCTTT. This codes for CASSPAGSLNTEAFF. This chain connects TRBV28 to TRBJ1-1; D is unclear. The V and J ends lost 5 bases and 0 bases respectively, with 13 bases between them. The CDR3 is 15 amino acids. Germline loops: CDR1 MDHEN, CDR2 SYDVKM. Variable domain in full (rest from reference TRBV28 and TRBJ1-1): DVKVTQSSRYLVKRTGEKVFLECVQDMDHENMFWYRQDPGLGLRLIYFSYDVKMKEKGDIPEGYSVSREKKERFSLILESASTNQTSMYLCASSPAGSLNTEAFFGQGTRLTVV.

This chain connects TRBV4-1 to TRBJ1-5; D perhaps matches TRBD1 (6 bases). Per the germline V gene, CDR1 is MGHRA and CDR2 is YSYEKL. Trimming took off 0 bases at V and 2 bases at J, with 14 bases between the two ends. The CDR3 runs 17 residues. CDR3 loop: CASSQDSGGAGNQPQHF. The CDR3, as DNA: TGCGCCAGCAGCCAAGATTCGGGGGGCGCGGGCAATCAGCCCCAGCATTTT.